The subject of this entry is one T cell receptor (beta chain). Sequencing used immunoSEQ multiplex PCR; TCRdb keeps in-frame clones, though not all of them. The sample contains 170,000 or so clones, over 85% of which appear only once. This specimen comes from a study of control samples from healthy donors and cancer patients. Germline CDR1 and CDR2: SGHRS and YFSETQ. Trimming stripped 1 base from V and 4 bases from J, with 14 bases between. The CDR3 is 15 amino acids. This chain joins TRBV5-1 and TRBJ1-2; D gene unclear. The sequencing sample was made of blood. The sequence derives from a man aged 18 to 29 in good health. CDR3 protein: CASSLLAGGSYGYTF. CDR3 in DNA: TGCGCCAGCAGCTTGTTAGCGGGTGGCAGCTATGGCTACACCTTC.